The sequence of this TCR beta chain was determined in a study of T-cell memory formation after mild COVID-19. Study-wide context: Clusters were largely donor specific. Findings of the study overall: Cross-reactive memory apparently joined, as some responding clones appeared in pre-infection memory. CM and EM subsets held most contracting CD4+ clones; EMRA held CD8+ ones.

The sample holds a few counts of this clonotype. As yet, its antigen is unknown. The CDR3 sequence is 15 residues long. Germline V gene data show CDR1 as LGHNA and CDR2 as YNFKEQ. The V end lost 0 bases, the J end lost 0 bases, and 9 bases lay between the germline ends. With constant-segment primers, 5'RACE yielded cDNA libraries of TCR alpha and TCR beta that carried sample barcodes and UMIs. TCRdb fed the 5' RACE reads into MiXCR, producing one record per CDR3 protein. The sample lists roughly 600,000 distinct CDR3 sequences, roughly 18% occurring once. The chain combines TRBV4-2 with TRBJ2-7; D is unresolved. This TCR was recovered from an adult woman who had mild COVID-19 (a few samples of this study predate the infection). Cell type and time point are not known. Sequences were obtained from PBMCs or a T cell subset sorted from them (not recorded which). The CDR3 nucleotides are TGTGCCAGCAGCCAAGAGGAGAAGTCCTCCTACGAGCAGTACTTC. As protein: CASSQEEKSSYEQYF.